This entry concerns a single T cell receptor beta chain. Authors' analysis steps: Nucleated cell number was recorded as an estimate derived from reference gene primer amplification. The assay was immunoSEQ multiplex PCR, and TCRdb's table has in-frame clones only and misses some. V and J calls and clone size are copied from that table; D and trimming were computed from the DNA. The sample yields 150,000 to 200,000 clones, 70% to 90% seen once. This record belongs to a study of blood T cell repertoires in COVID-19. In the study overall: Some COVID-19 samples were acute and others convalescent; all came from the United States, Italy and Spain. Sample material is recorded as cDNA or gDNA derived from T cells, B-cell-depleted T cells, or PBMCs.

Germline V gene sequence: CDR1 SQVTM, CDR2 ANQGSEA. The CDR3 is 12 amino acids. V gave up 8 bases and J gave up 0 bases, with 11 bases separating them. The sequencing sample was made of peripheral blood. The TCR originated in a man between 18 and 35 years old who had recovered from COVID-19. This sequence joins TRBV29-1 and TRBJ2-7; D perhaps matches TRBD1 (6 bases). The chain's CDR3 is CSPNRDSYEQYF. DNA for the CDR3: TGCAGCCCTAACAGGGACTCCTACGAGCAGTACTTC.